Following are 26 T cell receptor beta chains from one sample sequenced in a study of spatial heterogeneity in lung cancer. TCRdb called the 5' RACE reads again in MiXCR, with one record for every CDR3 protein. The sample records 9,000 to 13,000 distinct CDR3 sequences, around 7.3% being singletons. Sample time point: sample taken at primary tumor resection. The study's findings and limits: Counts of expanded alpha and beta TCRs within tumors tracked the tumor nonsynonymous mutation count.

These receptors' antigens are unknown. Material: lung tumor tissue, obtained at surgery. The source of these receptors is a male donor with early-stage non-small cell lung cancer.

This clonotype was detected ten times or more. V is TRBV27 and J is TRBJ2-5, with 8 bases matching TRBD1. Germline values: CDR1 MNHEY, CDR2 SMNVEV (reference sequence). The CDR3 has 13 residues. Trimming took 6 bases from V and 7 from J; bases not matched to a gene: 7. The CDR3 bases are TGTGCCAGCAGAGAGACAGGGGACGTGACCCAGTACTTC. As protein: CASRETGDVTQYF.

The chain has TRBV9 and TRBJ1-3; unclear D gene. This CDR3 is built from 16 residues. Between the trimmed V and J ends, which lost 0 bases and 0 bases, there was a span of 10 bases. Germline CDR1 is SGDLS and CDR2 is YYNGEE. Here the CDR3 reads CASSVGPGSSGNTIYF. The CDR3 region has the DNA TGTGCCAGCAGCGTAGGTCCGGGGAGCTCTGGAAACACCATATATTTT.

This clonotype was counted a few times. The J gene is TRBJ2-2, the V gene TRBV6-2 or TRBV6-3, with D perhaps given as TRBD1 or TRBD2 (5 bases each). The CDR3 is made up of 15 amino acids. V was clipped by 6 bases and J by 5 bases, with 16 bases between them. Per the germline V gene, CDR1 is MNHEY and CDR2 is SVGEGT. The CDR3 spells CASSSGRPQTGELFF. The CDR3 DNA sequence: TGTGCCAGCAGCTCGGGACGACCCCAAACCGGGGAGCTGTTTTTT.

In its sample, this clonotype ranks as large (0.1 to 1%). V is TRBV11-2 and J is TRBJ2-3; TRBD2 matches 12 bases. This CDR3 has 16 residues. Germline CDR1 reads SGHAT; CDR2 reads FQNNGV. J lost 5 bases, V lost 5 bases, and 8 bases had no gene match. The CDR3 reads CASSHWTSGAVDTQYF. The CDR3 DNA follows: TGTGCCAGCAGCCATTGGACTAGCGGGGCTGTAGATACGCAGTATTTT.

The sample holds many counts of this clonotype. V is TRBV7-2 and J is TRBJ2-5; the D gene is possibly TRBD1 (6 bases). CDR1 and CDR2 from the germline V gene are SGHTA and FQGNSA. The CDR3 runs 17 residues. V dropped 1 base and J dropped 5 bases, with 20 bases sitting between them. The CDR3 spells CASSLGVTAGVGETQYF. The CDR3 nucleotides are TGTGCCAGCAGCTTAGGTGTTACGGCAGGGGTTGGCGAGACCCAGTACTTC.

This clonotype was counted ten times or more. The chain is built from TRBV20-1 and TRBJ2-3; 11 bases match TRBD2. V trimming: 1 base; J trimming: 3 bases; junction bases outside the gene matches: 3. The CDR3 totals 15 residues. The V gene's germline CDR1 is DFQATT and CDR2 SNEGSKA (reference sequence). CDR3 amino acids: CSARVASGGTDTQYF. CDR3 DNA: TGCAGTGCTAGAGTGGCTAGCGGGGGGACAGATACGCAGTATTTT.

This clonotype has at least ten counts. This chain uses TRBV7-9 with TRBJ1-1, with D possibly matching TRBD1 (6 bases). The CDR3 contains 14 residues. V lost 1 base and J 0 bases, leaving 6 bases between the germline ends. CDR1 is SEHNR, CDR2 FQNEAQ, per germline (reference sequence). CDR3 bases: TGTGCCAGCAGCTTAGGGGACATGAACACTGAAGCTTTCTTT. The encoded protein is CASSLGDMNTEAFF. Complete variable domain (other parts from reference TRBV7-9 and TRBJ1-1): DTGVSQNPRHKITKRGQNVTFRCDPISEHNRLYWYRQTLGQGPEFLTYFQNEAQLEKSRLLSDRFSAERPKGSFSTLEIQRTEQGDSAMYLCASSLGDMNTEAFFGQGTRLTVV.

This clonotype was seen ten or more times. Here the CDR3 DNA reads TGTGCCAGCAGCCCCGGACAGGGATCACCCCTCCACTTT. Protein product: CASSPGQGSPLHF. The rearrangement uses TRBV7-8 and TRBJ1-6, with 8 bases identical to TRBD1. Germline V lookup: CDR1 SGHVS, CDR2 FQNEAQ. With V trimmed by 5 bases and J by 10 bases, 4 bases remained unmatched. The CDR3 runs 13 residues.

This clonotype was seen many times. This chain joins TRBV6-1 and TRBJ2-1; TRBD2 aligns across 15 bases. CDR1 and CDR2 from the germline V gene are MNHNS and SASEGT. V shed 1 base and J 9 bases; nucleotides not matched to a gene: 4. This CDR3 has 16 residues. The CDR3 nucleotides are TGTGCCAGCAGTGAAGTTCGGGGACTAGCGGGAGGTGAGCAGTTCTTC. Amino acids: CASSEVRGLAGGEQFF.

This clonotype was detected ten times or more. This chain uses TRBV21-1 with TRBJ1-6; the table names TRBD1, a call not compared with the DNA. TRBV21-1 constitutes a pseudogene. The CDR3 runs 14 residues. The CDR3 nucleotides read TGTGCCAGCTTTGGCGGCAGGGGGCTTTCACCCCTCCACTTT. It translates to CASFGGRGLSPLHF.

In its sample, this clonotype is medium-sized. V usage is TRBV23-1 and J usage is TRBJ2-1; TRBD1 matches at 7 bases. TRBV23-1 qualifies as an ORF whose function is uncertain. V lost 1 base, J lost 3 bases, and 3 bases stayed unmatched. This CDR3 comprises 15 residues. In nucleotides, the CDR3 is TGCGCCAGCAGTCAATTGGACAGGTTCTACAATGAGCAGTTCTTC. Translation: CASSQLDRFYNEQFF.

This chain joins TRBV20-1 and TRBJ2-7, with D hard to call. The CDR3 has 15 amino acids. Germline V gives CDR1 DFQATT, CDR2 SNEGSKA (reference sequence). The CDR3 region is CSVTRESRHAREQYF. For the CDR3, the DNA is TGCAGCGTTACGCGAGAAAGTAGGCACGCGCGCGAGCAGTACTTC.

This clonotype was found many times. This chain joins TRBV6-2 or TRBV6-3 and TRBJ2-3; 8 bases are a match to TRBD1. In germline, CDR1 is MNHEY, CDR2 SVGEGT. The CDR3 runs 15 residues. The J segment lost 4 bases and the V segment lost 6 bases, leaving 9 bases of the junction unmatched. The CDR3 loop reads CASSLTGDRSDTQYF. For the CDR3, the DNA is TGTGCCAGCAGCCTGACAGGGGATCGATCAGATACGCAGTATTTT.

The chain carries TRBV5-5 and TRBJ1-5; perhaps TRBD1 as D (5 bases). Trimming shortened V by 4 bases and J by 4 bases, and 12 bases separated the two germline ends. Germline values: CDR1 SGHKS, CDR2 YYEKEE (reference sequence). The CDR3 extends over 14 amino acids. The CDR3 DNA sequence: TGTGCCAGCAGCAGGGACCTTTCTAATCAGCCCCAGCATTTT. Translated: CASSRDLSNQPQHF.

Ten or more counts support this clonotype. The rearrangement links TRBV24-1 to TRBJ2-1; D unclear. Trimming stripped 2 bases from V and 0 bases from J, with 10 bases between. The CDR3 loop spans 16 amino acids. Germline V gives CDR1 KGHDR, CDR2 SFDVKD. CDR3 in DNA: TGTGCCACCAGTGATTCGGACCGCCTCTCCTACAATGAGCAGTTCTTC. This encodes CATSDSDRLSYNEQFF.

This clonotype was seen a handful of times. The V and J genes are TRBV7-3 and TRBJ2-3, with a possible D match to TRBD2 (7 bases). CDR3 length: 15 residues. Per germline, CDR1 SGHTA and CDR2 FQGTGA. V was cut by 1 base and J by 2 bases, with 10 bases left in between. The CDR3 nucleotides are TGTGCCAGCAGCTTAATCGGGGGGCCCACAGATACGCAGTATTTT. It translates to CASSLIGGPTDTQYF.

This clonotype is medium-sized (0.01 to 0.1%). The chain recombines TRBV19 with TRBJ1-5; TRBD1 matches 9 bases. Germline V gene lookup returns CDR1 LNHDA and CDR2 SQIVND (reference sequence). The CDR3 sequence is 15 residues long. After removal of 6 bases from V and 3 bases from J, the junction contained 6 bases not matched to a gene. The DNA for the CDR3 is TGTGCCAGTAGCGGACAGGGGCTCGACAATCAGCCCCAGCATTTT. It specifies CASSGQGLDNQPQHF.

The chain is built from TRBV10-3 and TRBJ2-7; 9 bases are shared with TRBD1. J lost 5 bases, V lost 7 bases, and 6 bases had no gene match. The CDR3 runs 13 residues. Germline V gene lookup returns CDR1 ENHRY and CDR2 SYGVKD. The chain's CDR3 is CAITGGQGNEQYF. DNA for the CDR3: TGTGCCATCACCGGGGGACAGGGCAACGAGCAGTACTTC.

The chain joins TRBV3-1 to TRBJ2-5; 7 nucleotides align to TRBD2. The V gene's germline CDR1 is LGHDT and CDR2 YNNKEL (reference sequence). Trimming took 4 bases from V and 1 from J; bases not matched to a gene: 9. The CDR3 is made up of 16 amino acids. CDR3 nucleotides: TGTGCCAGCAGCCGACTCAATGCGGGGGTCCAAGAGACCCAGTACTTC. Translation: CASSRLNAGVQETQYF.

At least ten counts were recorded for this clonotype. The CDR3 DNA reads as TGTGCCAGCAGCTCTGGACAGGGCGACGAGCAGTACTTC. It translates to CASSSGQGDEQYF. This rearrangement joins TRBV28 to TRBJ2-7, with 8 bases fitting TRBD1. CDR3 length equals 13 residues. CDR1 and CDR2 (germline): MDHEN, SYDVKM. The V and J ends lost 6 bases and 5 bases, in that order; junction bases with no gene match: 6.

In regard to this clonotype: One end of the junction fails to match germline, which may point to a read error. The chain has TRBV29-1 and TRBJ2-1; no clear D gene. The V gene's germline CDR1 is SQVTM and CDR2 ANQGSEA. The CDR3 consists of 14 residues. CDR3 amino acids: CGVEDSISYNEQFF. The CDR3, as DNA: TGCGGCGTTGAAGACTCCATCTCCTACAATGAGCAGTTCTTC.

The chain joins TRBV28 to TRBJ2-6, with D perhaps matching TRBD1 (6 bases). Between the trimmed V and J ends, which lost 5 bases and 0 bases, there was a span of 14 bases. CDR1 and CDR2 (germline): MDHEN, SYDVKM. The CDR3 contains 17 residues. In DNA, the CDR3 is TGTGCCAGCAGTGCCCCAGGGGCCCGCTCTGGGGCCAACGTCCTGACTTTC. It translates to CASSAPGARSGANVLTF.

This clonotype showed up just a few times. The rearrangement links TRBV14 to TRBJ2-3; D gene ambiguous. CDR1 is SGHDN and CDR2 is FVKESK in the germline V gene. The CDR3 runs 13 residues. The germline V and J ends were trimmed by 3 bases and 5 bases, with 9 bases remaining between them. CDR3 sequence (DNA): TGTGCCAGCAGCCAGCCCCCAGGAGATACGCAGTATTTT. It is translated as CASSQPPGDTQYF.

The chain employs TRBV28 and TRBJ2-5; D remains unclear. The CDR3 covers 14 residues. Trimming took 4 bases from V and 4 from J, leaving 13 bases between them. CDR1 MDHEN and CDR2 SYDVKM come from the germline V gene. The CDR3 protein is CASSSGGGPETQYF. In nucleotides, the CDR3 is TGTGCCAGCAGTTCAGGCGGCGGACCAGAGACCCAGTACTTC.

The chain carries TRBV29-1 and TRBJ2-1, with a possible D match to TRBD1 (6 bases). Germline V gene lookup returns CDR1 SQVTM and CDR2 ANQGSEA. Trimming shortened V by 0 bases and J by 13 bases, and 16 bases separated the two germline ends. This CDR3 region has 13 residues. The CDR3 region is CSVEDQAPGHQFF. For the CDR3, the DNA is TGCAGCGTTGAAGATCAAGCACCGGGACACCAGTTCTTC.

This clonotype was seen repeatedly, ten times or more. The V gene is TRBV20-1, the J gene TRBJ2-5; D remains ambiguous. Trimming shortened V by 1 base and J by 5 bases, and 11 bases separated the two germline ends. Germline CDR1 and CDR2: DFQATT and SNEGSKA (reference sequence). The length of the CDR3 is 13 residues. CDR3 in DNA: TGCAGTGCTAGAGTAAGGGTTGCGGAGACCCAGTACTTC. Protein product: CSARVRVAETQYF.